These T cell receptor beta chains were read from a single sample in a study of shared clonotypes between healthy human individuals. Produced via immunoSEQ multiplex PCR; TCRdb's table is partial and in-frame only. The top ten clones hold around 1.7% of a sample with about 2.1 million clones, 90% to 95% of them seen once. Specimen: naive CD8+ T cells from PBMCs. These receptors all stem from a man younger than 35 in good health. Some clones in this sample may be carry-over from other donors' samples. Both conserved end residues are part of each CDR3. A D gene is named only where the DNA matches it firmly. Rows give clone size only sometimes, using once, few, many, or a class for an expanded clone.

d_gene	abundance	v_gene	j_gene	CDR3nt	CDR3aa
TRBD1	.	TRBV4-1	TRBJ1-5	TGCGCCAGCAGCCAAGATAACAGGGGTAATCAGCCCCAGCATTTT	CASSQDNRGNQPQHF
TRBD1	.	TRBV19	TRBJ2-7	TGTGCCAGTAGTATCCGAGACAGGGGGTACGAGCAGTACTTC	CASSIRDRGYEQYF
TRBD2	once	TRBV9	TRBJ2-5	TGTGCCAGCAGCGTTTCTAGCGGGGGCAGGGTAGAGACCCAGTACTTC	CASSVSSGGRVETQYF
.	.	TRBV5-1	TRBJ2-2	TGCGCCAGCAGCTGGAAGACAGTGAACACCGGGGAGCTGTTTTTT	CASSWKTVNTGELFF
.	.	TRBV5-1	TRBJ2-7	TGCGCCAGCAGCTCATTACAGAGCTCCTACGAGCAGTACTTC	CASSSLQSSYEQYF
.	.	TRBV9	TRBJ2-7	TGTGCCAGCAGCGTAGAGATATCCCACGAGCAGTACTTC	CASSVEISHEQYF
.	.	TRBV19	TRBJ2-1	TGTGCCAGCCAAGGGGTCAGTGGACACTTGAGCTCCTACAATGAGCAGTTCTTC	CASQGVSGHLSSYNEQFF
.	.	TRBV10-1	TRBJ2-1	TGCGCCAGCAGTGATCGGGCAAATTCCTACAATGAGCAGTTCTTC	CASSDRANSYNEQFF
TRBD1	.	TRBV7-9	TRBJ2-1	TGTGCCAGCAGCCCCAGACGACAGGGGGTGTATGAGCAGTTCTTC	CASSPRRQGVYEQFF
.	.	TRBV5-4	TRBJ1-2	TGTGCCAGCAGCGGCGGACGCTACTATGGCTACACCTTC	CASSGGRYYGYTF
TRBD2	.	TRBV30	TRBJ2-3	TGTGCCTGGAGTGGAGCGGGGGTCGGAACAGATACGCAGTATTTT	CAWSGAGVGTDTQYF
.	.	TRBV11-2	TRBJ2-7	TGTGCCAGCAGCTTTCCGGCCTACGAGCAGTACTTC	CASSFPAYEQYF
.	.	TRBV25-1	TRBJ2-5	TGTGCCAGCAGTGAACCGGGTCCCTCTGGAGCGACCCAGTACTTC	CASSEPGPSGATQYF
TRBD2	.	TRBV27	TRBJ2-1	TGTGCCAGCAGCGAACGGACTAGCGTAAATGAGCAGTTCTTC	CASSERTSVNEQFF
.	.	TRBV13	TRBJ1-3	TGTGCCAGCAGCTTAGGGGCACGGCTAAACACCATATATTTT	CASSLGARLNTIYF
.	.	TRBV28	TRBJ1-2	TGTGCCAGCAGTTTGGCCAGGTTTAATGGCTACACCTTC	CASSLARFNGYTF
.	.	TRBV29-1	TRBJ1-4	TGCAGCGCTCGTCGGGGGGCAAATGAAAAACTGTTTTTT	CSARRGANEKLFF
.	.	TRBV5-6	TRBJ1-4	TGTGCCAGCAGCTTGGGTGGGACTAATGAAAAACTGTTTTTT	CASSLGGTNEKLFF
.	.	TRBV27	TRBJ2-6	TGTGCCAGCCAGGGCAGCCTGGGGTCGGGGGCCAACGTCCTGACTTTC	CASQGSLGSGANVLTF
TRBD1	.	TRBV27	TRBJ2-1	TGTGCCAGCAGTTTGAGGGGACAGACTTCCTACAATGAGCAGTTCTTC	CASSLRGQTSYNEQFF
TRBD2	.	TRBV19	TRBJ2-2	TGTGCCAGTACCGTCCTAGCGGGAATGGGCACCGGGGAGCTGTTTTTT	CASTVLAGMGTGELFF
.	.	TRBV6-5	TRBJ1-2	TGTGCCAGCAGTTACCCGGGCTATGGCTACACCTTC	CASSYPGYGYTF
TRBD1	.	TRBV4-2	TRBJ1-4	TGTGCCAGCAGCCCCACAGGGGTTTATGAAAAACTGTTTTTT	CASSPTGVYEKLFF
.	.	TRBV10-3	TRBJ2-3	TGTGCCATCACCGAGGTTGGCACACATACGCAGTATTTT	CAITEVGTHTQYF
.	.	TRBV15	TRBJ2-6	TGTGCCACCAGCACAGGGGTCCGAGTATCTGGGGCCAACGTCCTGACTTTC	CATSTGVRVSGANVLTF
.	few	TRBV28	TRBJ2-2	TGTGCCAGCAGTCCTAGCACCGGGGAGCTGTTTTTT	CASSPSTGELFF
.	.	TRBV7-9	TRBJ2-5	TGTGCCAGCAGCTTAAGGCCCCAAGAGACCCAGTACTTC	CASSLRPQETQYF
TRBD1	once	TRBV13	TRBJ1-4	TGTGCCAGCAGGTGGGGACAGGGGGATGAAAAACTGTTTTTT	CASRWGQGDEKLFF
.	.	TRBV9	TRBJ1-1	TGTGCCAGCAGCGTATCCGTCATCGGGCGGCACACTGAAGCTTTCTTT	CASSVSVIGRHTEAFF
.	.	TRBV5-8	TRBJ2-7	TGTGCCAGCAGCTTAAGGGGTTTTCGGTTTAAGGAGGAGCAGTACTTC	CASSLRGFRFKEEQYF
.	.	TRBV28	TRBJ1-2	TGTGCCAGCGATAGCGGGGGTACTCCTTACTTC	CASDSGGTPYF
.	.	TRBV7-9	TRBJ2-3	TGTGCCAGCAGCTCGACAGACCTAGCGTTCTCTAGCACAGATACGCAGTATTTT	CASSSTDLAFSSTDTQYF
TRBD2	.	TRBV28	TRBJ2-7	TGTGCCAGCAGTCGGGGGGACGGCGTTAACTACGAGCAGTACTTC	CASSRGDGVNYEQYF
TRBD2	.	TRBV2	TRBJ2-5	TGTGCCAGCAGTGAAGTCGGGAGGGCCTGGGAGACCCAGTACTTC	CASSEVGRAWETQYF
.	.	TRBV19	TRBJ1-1	TGTGCCAGTAGCCTAACAGGGATGAACACTGAAGCTTTCTTT	CASSLTGMNTEAFF
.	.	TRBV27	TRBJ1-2	TGTGCCAGCAGTTTTTACAGGGTCGGCTATGGCTACACCTTC	CASSFYRVGYGYTF
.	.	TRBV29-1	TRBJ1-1	TGCAGCGTTGAAGACCGGGTCGCTGAAGCTTTCTTT	CSVEDRVAEAFF